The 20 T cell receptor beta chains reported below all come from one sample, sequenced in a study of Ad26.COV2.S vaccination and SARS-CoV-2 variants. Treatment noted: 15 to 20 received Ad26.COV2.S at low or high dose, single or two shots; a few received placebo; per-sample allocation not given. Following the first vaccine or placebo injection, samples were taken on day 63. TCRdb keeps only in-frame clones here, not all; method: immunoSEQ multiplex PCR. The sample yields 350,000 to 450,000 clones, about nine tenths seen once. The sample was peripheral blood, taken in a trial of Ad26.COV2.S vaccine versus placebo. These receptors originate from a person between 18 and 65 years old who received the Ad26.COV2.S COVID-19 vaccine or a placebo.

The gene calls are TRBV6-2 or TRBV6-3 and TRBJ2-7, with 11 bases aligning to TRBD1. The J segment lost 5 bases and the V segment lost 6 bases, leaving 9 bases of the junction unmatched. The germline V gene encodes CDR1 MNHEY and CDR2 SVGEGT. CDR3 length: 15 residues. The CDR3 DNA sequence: TGTGCCAGCAGCTATCCTCGGACAGGGGGCAACGAGCAGTACTTC. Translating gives CASSYPRTGGNEQYF.

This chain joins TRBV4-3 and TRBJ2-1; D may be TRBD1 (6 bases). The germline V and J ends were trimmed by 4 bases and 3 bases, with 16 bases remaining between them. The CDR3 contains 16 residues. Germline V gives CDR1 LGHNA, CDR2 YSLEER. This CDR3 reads CASSPWTEGIYNEQFF. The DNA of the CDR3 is TGCGCCAGCAGCCCCTGGACAGAGGGAATCTACAATGAGCAGTTCTTC.

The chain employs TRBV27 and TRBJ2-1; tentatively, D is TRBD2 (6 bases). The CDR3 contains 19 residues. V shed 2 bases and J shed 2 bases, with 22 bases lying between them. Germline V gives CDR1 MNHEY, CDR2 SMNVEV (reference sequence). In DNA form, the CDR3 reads TGTGCCAGCAGTTTACTGGGTCGGCGTTCGGGGGTAACCTACAATGAGCAGTTCTTC. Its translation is CASSLLGRRSGVTYNEQFF.

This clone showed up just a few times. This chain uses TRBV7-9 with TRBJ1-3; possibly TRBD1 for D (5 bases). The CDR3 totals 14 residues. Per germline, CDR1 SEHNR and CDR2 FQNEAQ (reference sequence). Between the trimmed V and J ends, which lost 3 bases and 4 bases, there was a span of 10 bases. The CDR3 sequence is CASSFVTGGNTIYF. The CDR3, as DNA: TGTGCCAGCAGCTTTGTTACAGGAGGAAACACCATATATTTT.

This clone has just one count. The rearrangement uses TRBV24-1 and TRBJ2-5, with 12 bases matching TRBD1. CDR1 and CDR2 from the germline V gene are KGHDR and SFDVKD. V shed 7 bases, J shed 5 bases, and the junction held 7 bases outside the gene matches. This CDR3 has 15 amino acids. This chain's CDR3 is CATSQGQGAGETQYF. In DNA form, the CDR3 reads TGTGCCACCAGCCAGGGACAGGGGGCAGGTGAGACCCAGTACTTC.

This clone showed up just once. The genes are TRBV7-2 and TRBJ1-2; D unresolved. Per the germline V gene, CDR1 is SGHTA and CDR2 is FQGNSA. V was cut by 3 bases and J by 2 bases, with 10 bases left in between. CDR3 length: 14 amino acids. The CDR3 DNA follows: TGTGCCAGCAGCTTGGTAGGGCTAAACTATGGCTACACCTTC. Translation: CASSLVGLNYGYTF.

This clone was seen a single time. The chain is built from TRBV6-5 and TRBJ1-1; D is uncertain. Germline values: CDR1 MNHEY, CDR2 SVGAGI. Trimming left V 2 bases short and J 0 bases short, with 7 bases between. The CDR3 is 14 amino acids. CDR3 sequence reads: CASSYGAMNTEAFF. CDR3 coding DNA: TGTGCCAGCAGTTACGGAGCGATGAACACTGAAGCTTTCTTT.

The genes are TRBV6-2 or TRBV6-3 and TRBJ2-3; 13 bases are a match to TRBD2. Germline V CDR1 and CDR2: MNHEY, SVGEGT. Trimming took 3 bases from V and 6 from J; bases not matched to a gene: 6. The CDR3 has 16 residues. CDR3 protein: CASSYLLAGGLDTQYF. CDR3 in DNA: TGTGCCAGCAGTTATCTACTAGCGGGGGGGTTGGATACGCAGTATTTT.

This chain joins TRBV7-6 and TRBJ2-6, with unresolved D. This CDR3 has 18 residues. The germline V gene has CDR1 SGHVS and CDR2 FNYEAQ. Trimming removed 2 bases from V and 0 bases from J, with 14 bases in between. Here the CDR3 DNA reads TGTGCCAGCAGCTTAATGGTGAAAGCTTTCTCTGGGGCCAACGTCCTGACTTTC. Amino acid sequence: CASSLMVKAFSGANVLTF.

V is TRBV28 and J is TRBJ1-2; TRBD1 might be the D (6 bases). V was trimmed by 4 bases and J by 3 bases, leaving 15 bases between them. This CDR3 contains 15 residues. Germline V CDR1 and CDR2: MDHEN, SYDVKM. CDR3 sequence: CASSSRQGFYYGYTF. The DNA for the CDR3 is TGTGCCAGCAGTTCCCGGCAGGGGTTTTACTATGGCTACACCTTC.

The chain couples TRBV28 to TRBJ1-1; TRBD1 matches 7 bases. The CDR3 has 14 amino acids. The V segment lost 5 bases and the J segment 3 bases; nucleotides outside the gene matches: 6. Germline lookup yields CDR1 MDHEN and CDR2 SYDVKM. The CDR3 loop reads CASSPGTAHTEAFF. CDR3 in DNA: TGTGCCAGCAGTCCAGGGACAGCACACACTGAAGCTTTCTTT.

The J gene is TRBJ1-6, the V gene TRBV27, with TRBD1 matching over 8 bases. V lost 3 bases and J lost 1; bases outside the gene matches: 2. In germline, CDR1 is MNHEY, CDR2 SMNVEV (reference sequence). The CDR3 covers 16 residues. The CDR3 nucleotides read TGTGCCAGCAGTTTCAACAGGGGGTCCTATAATTCACCCCTCCACTTT. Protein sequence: CASSFNRGSYNSPLHF.

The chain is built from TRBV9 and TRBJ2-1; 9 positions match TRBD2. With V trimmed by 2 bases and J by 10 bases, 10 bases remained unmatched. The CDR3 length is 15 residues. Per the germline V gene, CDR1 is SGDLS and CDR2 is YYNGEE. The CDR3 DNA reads TGTGCCAGCAGCGTCTTAGGGGGACTAGCCAGGGAGCAGTTCTTC. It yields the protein CASSVLGGLAREQFF.

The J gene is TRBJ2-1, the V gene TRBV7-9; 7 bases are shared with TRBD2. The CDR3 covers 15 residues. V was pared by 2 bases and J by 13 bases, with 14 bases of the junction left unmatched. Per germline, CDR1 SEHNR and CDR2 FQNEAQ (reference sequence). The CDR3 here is CASSLPPAGSSFQFF. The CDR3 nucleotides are TGTGCCAGCAGCTTACCCCCAGCGGGGAGCTCCTTTCAGTTCTTC.

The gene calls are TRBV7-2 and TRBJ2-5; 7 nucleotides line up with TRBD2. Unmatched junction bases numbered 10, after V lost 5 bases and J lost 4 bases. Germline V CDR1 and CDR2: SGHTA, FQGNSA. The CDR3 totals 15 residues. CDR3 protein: CASSLSRGGAETQYF. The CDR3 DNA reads TGTGCCAGCAGCCTAAGTCGGGGAGGGGCAGAGACCCAGTACTTC.

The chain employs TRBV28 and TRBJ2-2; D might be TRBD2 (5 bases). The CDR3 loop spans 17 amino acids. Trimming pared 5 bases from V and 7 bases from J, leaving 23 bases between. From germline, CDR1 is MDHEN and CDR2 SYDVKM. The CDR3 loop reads CASSIMGALGFGGELFF. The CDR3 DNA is TGTGCCAGCAGTATCATGGGAGCCTTGGGTTTCGGCGGGGAGCTGTTTTTT.

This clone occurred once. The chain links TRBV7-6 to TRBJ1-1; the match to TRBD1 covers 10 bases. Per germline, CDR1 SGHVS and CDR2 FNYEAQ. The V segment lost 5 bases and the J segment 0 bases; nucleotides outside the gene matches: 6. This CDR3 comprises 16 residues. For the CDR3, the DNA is TGTGCCAGCAGCCCCCGACAGGGGGCGATGAACACTGAAGCTTTCTTT. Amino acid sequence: CASSPRQGAMNTEAFF.

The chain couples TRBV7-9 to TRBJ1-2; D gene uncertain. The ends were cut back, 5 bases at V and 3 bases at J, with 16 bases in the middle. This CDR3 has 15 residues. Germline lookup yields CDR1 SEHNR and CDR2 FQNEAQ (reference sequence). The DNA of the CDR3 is TGTGCCAGCAGCCACGTAAGGGCCGGAGACTATGGCTACACCTTC. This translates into CASSHVRAGDYGYTF.

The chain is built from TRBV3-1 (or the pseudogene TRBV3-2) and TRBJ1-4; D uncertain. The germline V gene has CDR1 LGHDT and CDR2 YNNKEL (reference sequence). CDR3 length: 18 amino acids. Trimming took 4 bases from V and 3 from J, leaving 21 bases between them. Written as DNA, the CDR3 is TGTGCCAGCAGCCCTTTCAATATTGAAGCGCACTCTAATGAAAAACTGTTTTTT. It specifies CASSPFNIEAHSNEKLFF.

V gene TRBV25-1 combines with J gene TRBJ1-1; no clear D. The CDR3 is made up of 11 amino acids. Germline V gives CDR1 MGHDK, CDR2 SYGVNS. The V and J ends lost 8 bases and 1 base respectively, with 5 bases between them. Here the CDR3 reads CASRQNTEAFF. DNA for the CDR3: TGTGCCAGCCGACAGAACACTGAAGCTTTCTTT.